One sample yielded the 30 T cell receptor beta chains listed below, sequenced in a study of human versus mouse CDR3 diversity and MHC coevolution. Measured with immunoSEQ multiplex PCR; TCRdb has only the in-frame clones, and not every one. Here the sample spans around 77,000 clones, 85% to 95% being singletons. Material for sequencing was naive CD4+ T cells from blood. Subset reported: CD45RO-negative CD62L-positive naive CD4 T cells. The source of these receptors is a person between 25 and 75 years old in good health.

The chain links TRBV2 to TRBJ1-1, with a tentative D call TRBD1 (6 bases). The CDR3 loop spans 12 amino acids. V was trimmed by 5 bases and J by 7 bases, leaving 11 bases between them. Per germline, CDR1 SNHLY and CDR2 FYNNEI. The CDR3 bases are TGTGCCAGCAGTCAAACAGGGATTGAAGCTTTCTTT. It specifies CASSQTGIEAFF.

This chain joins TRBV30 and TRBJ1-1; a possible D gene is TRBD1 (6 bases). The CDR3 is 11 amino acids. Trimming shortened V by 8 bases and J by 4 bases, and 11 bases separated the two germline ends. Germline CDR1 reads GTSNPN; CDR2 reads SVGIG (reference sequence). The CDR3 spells CAADRSTEAFF. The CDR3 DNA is TGTGCCGCTGACAGGTCCACTGAAGCTTTCTTT. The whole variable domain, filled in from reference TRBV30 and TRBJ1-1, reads SQTIHQWPATLVQPVGSPLSLECTVEGTSNPNLYWYRQAAGRGLQLLFYSVGIGQISSEVPQNLSASRPQDRQFILSSKKLLLSDSGFYLCAADRSTEAFFGQGTRLTVV.

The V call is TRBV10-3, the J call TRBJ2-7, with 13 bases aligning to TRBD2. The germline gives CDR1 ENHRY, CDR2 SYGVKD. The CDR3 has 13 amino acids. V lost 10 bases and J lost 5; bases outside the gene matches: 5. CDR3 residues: CATKGLAGNEQYF. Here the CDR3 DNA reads TGTGCCACCAAGGGACTAGCGGGGAACGAGCAGTACTTC.

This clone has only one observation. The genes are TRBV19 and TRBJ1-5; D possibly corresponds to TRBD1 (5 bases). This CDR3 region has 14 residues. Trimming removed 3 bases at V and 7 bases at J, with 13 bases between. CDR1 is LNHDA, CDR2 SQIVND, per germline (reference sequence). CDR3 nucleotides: TGTGCCAGTAGTATGGGTGTCGGGGGGCAGCCCCAGCATTTT. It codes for CASSMGVGGQPQHF.

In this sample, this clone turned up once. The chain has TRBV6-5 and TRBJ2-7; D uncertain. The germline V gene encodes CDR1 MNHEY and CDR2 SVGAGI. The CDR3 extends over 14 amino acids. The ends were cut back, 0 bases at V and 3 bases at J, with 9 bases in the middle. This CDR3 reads CASSYSSQNYEQYF. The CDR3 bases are TGTGCCAGCAGTTACTCGTCACAGAACTACGAGCAGTACTTC.

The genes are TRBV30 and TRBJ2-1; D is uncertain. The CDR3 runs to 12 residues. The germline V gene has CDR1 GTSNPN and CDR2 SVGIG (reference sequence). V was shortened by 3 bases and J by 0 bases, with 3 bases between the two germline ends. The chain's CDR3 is CAWSRSYNEQFF. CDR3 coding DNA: TGTGCCTGGAGCCGCTCCTACAATGAGCAGTTCTTC.

The CDR3 loop is CASRMTGGEYQPQHF. In DNA, the CDR3 is TGTGCCAGCAGGATGACAGGGGGTGAGTATCAGCCCCAGCATTTT. The chain carries TRBV28 and TRBJ1-5; 9 bases are a match to TRBD1. CDR3 size: 15 residues. CDR1 and CDR2 (germline): MDHEN, SYDVKM. The V and J ends lost 6 bases and 5 bases, in that order; junction bases with no gene match: 8.

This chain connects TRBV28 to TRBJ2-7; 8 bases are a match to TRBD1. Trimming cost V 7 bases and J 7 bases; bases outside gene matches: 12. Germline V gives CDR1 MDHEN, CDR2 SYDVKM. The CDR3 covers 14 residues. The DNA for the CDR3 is TGTGCCAGCAAGGGCACACAGGGGGTGGTGGAGCAGTACTTC. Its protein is CASKGTQGVVEQYF.

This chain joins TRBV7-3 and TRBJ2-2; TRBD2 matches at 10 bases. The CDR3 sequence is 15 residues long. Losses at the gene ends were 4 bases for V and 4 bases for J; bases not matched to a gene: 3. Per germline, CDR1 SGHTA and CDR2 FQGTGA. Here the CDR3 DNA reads TGTGCCAGCAGCTACGTAGCGGGGGGCACCGGGGAGCTGTTTTTT. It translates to CASSYVAGGTGELFF.

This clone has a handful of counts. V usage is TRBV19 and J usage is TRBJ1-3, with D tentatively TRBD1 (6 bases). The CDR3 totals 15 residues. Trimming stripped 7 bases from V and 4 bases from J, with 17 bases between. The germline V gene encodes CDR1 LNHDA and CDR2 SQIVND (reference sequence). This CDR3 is CASKTTGTSGNTIYF. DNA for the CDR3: TGTGCCAGTAAAACCACCGGGACATCCGGAAACACCATATATTTT.

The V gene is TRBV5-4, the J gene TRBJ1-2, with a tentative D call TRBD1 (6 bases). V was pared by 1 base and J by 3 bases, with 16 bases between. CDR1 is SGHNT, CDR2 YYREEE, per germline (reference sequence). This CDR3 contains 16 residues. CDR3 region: CASSLWVAGADYGYTF. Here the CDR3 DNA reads TGTGCCAGCAGCTTGTGGGTTGCGGGGGCGGACTATGGCTACACCTTC.

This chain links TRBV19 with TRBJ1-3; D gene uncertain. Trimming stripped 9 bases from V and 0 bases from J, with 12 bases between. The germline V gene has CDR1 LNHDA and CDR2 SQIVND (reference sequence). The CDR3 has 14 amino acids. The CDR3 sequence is CASTQGVSGNTIYF. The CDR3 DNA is TGTGCCAGCACCCAAGGAGTCTCTGGAAACACCATATATTTT.

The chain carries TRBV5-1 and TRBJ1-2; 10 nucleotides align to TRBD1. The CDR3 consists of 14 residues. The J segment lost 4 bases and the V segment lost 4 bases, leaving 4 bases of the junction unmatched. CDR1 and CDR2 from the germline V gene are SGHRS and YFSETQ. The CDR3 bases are TGCGCCAGCAGCCAAGGGACAGGGGTCTATGGCTACACCTTC. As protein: CASSQGTGVYGYTF.

CDR3 coding DNA: TGTGCCACCAGCGGCGGAAACAATCAGCCCCAGCATTTT. Translated, it gives CATSGGNNQPQHF. This rearrangement joins TRBV15 to TRBJ1-5; D gene unclear. V was cut by 5 bases and J by 3 bases, with 8 bases left in between. The CDR3 totals 13 residues. Germline lookup yields CDR1 LNHNV and CDR2 YYDKDF (reference sequence).

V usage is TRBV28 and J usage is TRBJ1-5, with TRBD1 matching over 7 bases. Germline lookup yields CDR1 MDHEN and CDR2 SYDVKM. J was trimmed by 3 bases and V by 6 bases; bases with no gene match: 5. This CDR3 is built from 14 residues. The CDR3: CASRGTVANQPQHF. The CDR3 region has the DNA TGTGCCAGCAGGGGGACAGTAGCCAATCAGCCCCAGCATTTT.

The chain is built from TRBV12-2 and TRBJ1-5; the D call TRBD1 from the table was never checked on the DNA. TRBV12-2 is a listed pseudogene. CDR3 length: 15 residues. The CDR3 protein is CASRLWTGGYQPQHF. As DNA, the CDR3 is TGTGCAAGTCGCTTATGGACAGGGGGCTATCAGCCCCAGCATTTT.

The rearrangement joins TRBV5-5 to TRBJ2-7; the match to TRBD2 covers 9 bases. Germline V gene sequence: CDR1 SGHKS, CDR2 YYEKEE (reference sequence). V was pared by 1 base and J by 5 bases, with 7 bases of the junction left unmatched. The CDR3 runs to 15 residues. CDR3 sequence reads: CASSLRGGGNHEQYF. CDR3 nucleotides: TGTGCCAGCAGCTTGCGCGGGGGGGGGAACCACGAGCAGTACTTC. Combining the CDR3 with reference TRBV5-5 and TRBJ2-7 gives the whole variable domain DAGVTQSPTHLIKTRGQQVTLRCSPISGHKSVSWYQQVLGQGPQFIFQYYEKEERGRGNFPDRFSARQFPNYSSELNVNALLLGDSALYLCASSLRGGGNHEQYFGPGTRLTVT.

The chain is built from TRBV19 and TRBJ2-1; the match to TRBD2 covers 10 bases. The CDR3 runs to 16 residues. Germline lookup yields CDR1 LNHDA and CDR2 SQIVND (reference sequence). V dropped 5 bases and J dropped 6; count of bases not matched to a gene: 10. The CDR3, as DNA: TGTGCCAGTAGTCTACTCCTAGCGGGAGCCCTCAATGAGCAGTTCTTC. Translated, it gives CASSLLLAGALNEQFF.

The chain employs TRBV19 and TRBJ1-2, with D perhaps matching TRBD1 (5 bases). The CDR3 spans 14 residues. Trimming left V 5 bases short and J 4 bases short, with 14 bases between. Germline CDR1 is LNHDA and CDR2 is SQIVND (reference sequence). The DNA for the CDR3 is TGTGCCAGTAGTGGGGACGGAGGGGTCTATGGCTACACCTTC. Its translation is CASSGDGGVYGYTF.

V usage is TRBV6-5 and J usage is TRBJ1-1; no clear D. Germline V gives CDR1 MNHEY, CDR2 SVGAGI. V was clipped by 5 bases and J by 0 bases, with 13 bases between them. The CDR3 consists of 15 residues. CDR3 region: CASSPYSYMNTEAFF. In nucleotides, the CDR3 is TGTGCCAGCAGTCCGTATTCGTATATGAACACTGAAGCTTTCTTT.

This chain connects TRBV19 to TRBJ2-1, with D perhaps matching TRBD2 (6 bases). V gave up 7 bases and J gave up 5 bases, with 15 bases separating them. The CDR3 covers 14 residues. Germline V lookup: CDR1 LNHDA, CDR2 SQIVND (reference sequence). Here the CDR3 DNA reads TGTGCCAGTACCTGGAGGGTGGGTGACAATGAGCAGTTCTTC. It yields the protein CASTWRVGDNEQFF. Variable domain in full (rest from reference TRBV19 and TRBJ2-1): DGGITQSPKYLFRKEGQNVTLSCEQNLNHDAMYWYRQDPGQGLRLIYYSQIVNDFQKGDIAEGYSVSREKKESFPLTVTSAQKNPTAFYLCASTWRVGDNEQFFGPGTRLTVL.

The CDR3 spells CASSPGLAANEQFF. CDR3 coding DNA: TGTGCCAGCAGTCCGGGACTAGCTGCCAATGAGCAGTTCTTC. The chain recombines TRBV2 with TRBJ2-1; the match to TRBD2 covers 9 bases. The CDR3 spans 14 residues. Losses at the gene ends were 5 bases for V and 6 bases for J; bases not matched to a gene: 5. Germline lookup yields CDR1 SNHLY and CDR2 FYNNEI.

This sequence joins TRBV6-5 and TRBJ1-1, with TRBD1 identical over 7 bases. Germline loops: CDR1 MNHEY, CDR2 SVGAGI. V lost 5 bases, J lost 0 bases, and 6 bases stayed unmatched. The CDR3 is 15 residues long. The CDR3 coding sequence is TGTGCCAGCAGTCCGAGACAGGGCCTGAACACTGAAGCTTTCTTT. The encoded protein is CASSPRQGLNTEAFF.

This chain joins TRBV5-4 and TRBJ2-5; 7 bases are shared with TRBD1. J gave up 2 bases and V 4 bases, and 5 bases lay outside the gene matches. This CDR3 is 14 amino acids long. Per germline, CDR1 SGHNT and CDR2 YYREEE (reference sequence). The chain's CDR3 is CASSPGTAQETQYF. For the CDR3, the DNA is TGTGCCAGCAGCCCTGGGACAGCACAAGAGACCCAGTACTTC.

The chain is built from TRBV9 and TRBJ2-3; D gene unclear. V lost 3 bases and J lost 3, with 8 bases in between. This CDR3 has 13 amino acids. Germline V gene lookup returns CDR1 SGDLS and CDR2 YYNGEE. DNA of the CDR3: TGTGCCAGCAGCGAGACGGGTACAGATACGCAGTATTTT. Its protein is CASSETGTDTQYF.

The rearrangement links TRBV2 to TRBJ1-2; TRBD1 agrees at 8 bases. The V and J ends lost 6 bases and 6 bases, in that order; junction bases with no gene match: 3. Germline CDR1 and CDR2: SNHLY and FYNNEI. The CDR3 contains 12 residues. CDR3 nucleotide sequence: TGTGCCAGCAGAGGACAGGGTAATGGCTACACCTTC. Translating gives CASRGQGNGYTF.

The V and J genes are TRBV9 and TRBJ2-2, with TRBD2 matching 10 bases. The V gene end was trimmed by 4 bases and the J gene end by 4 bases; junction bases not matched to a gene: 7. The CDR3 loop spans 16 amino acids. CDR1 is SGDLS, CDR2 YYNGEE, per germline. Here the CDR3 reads CASSQFSGRFTGELFF. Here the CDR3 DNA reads TGTGCCAGCAGCCAGTTTAGCGGGAGGTTCACCGGGGAGCTGTTTTTT.

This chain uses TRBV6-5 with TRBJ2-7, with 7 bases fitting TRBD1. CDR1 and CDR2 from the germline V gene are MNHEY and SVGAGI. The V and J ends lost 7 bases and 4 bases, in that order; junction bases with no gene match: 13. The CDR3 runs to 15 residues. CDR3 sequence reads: CASTSRQGISYEQYF. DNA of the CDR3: TGTGCCAGCACCTCAAGACAGGGTATTTCATACGAGCAGTACTTC.

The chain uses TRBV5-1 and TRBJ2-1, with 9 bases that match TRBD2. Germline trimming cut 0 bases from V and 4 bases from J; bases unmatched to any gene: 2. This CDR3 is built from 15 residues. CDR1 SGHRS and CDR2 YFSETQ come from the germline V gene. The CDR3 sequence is CASSLASGAYNEQFF. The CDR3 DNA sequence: TGCGCCAGCAGCTTGGCTAGCGGGGCATACAATGAGCAGTTCTTC.

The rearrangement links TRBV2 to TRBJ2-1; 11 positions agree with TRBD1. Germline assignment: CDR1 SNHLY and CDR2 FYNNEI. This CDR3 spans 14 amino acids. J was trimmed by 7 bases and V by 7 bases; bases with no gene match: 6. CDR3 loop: CASTLGTGGNEQFF. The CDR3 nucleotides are TGTGCCAGCACGTTAGGGACAGGGGGAAATGAGCAGTTCTTC.